A single T cell receptor beta chain is shown here with its context. These data belong to a study of patients and donors after allogeneic stem cell transplantation. TCRdb re-analysed the RT-PCR reads in MiXCR, keeping a single row per CDR3 protein. The table shows over 150,000 distinct CDR3 sequences, with less than 45% occurring only once. The CDR3 spans 14 residues. From germline, CDR1 is MDHEN and CDR2 SYDVKM. J gave up 4 bases and V 6 bases, and 8 bases lay outside the gene matches. The sample consisted of blood, either unsorted or a sorted T cell fraction (not recorded which). The sequence derives from a human donor who was either an allogeneic HSCT recipient or a stem cell or donor lymphocyte infusion donor (not recorded which). It is not recorded whose cells these are; they may come from a transplant donor. V gene TRBV28 combines with J gene TRBJ1-1, with TRBD1 matching 7 bases. The CDR3: CASSIRGPGTEAFF. The CDR3 coding sequence is TGTGCCAGCAGCATAAGGGGGCCGGGCACTGAAGCTTTCTTT.